The entry that follows covers one TCR beta chain sequence. The CDR3 has 13 residues. V was trimmed by 4 bases and J by 7 bases, leaving 13 bases between them. Per the germline V gene, CDR1 is WSHSY and CDR2 is SAAADI. Measured with immunoSEQ multiplex PCR; TCRdb has only the in-frame clones, and not every one. The data contain about 380,000 clones, approximately 89% of them singletons. The data are from a study of blood T cell repertoires in COVID-19. Study-wide background: PBMCs, B-cell-depleted T cells, or T cells provided the cDNA or gDNA that made up the material.

Sequenced input: PBMCs or T cells enriched from blood (not recorded which). V and J are TRBV10-2 and TRBJ2-5; maybe TRBD2 (5 bases). The receptor was derived from a man aged 30-40 years who had recovered from COVID-19. CDR3 nucleotides: TGCGCCAGCAGTGTTGGAGGTAGAGGGACCCAGTACTTC. It is translated as CASSVGGRGTQYF.